These 5 T cell receptor beta chains originate from one sample sequenced in a study of T-cell memory formation after mild COVID-19. One entry per CDR3 protein results from TCRdb running MiXCR on the 5' RACE reads. The top ten hold 2.5% to 3.5% of the sample, which has some 210,000 distinct CDR3 sequences, about 10% seen once. The sample was PBMCs or a T cell subset sorted from them (not recorded which). All receptors derive from a young man who had mild COVID-19 (a few samples of this study predate the infection). Cell type and time point are not known.

This clonotype was seen a few times. The chain joins TRBV4-2 to TRBJ2-1; TRBD2 aligns across 12 bases. CDR1 LGHNA and CDR2 YNFKEQ come from the germline V gene. V lost 6 bases, J lost 2 bases, and 20 bases stayed unmatched. This CDR3 comprises 21 residues. This chain's CDR3 is CASRPTLTSGGLLSAYNEQFF. CDR3 in DNA: TGTGCCAGCAGACCCACCCTCACTAGCGGGGGGCTGCTCAGTGCCTACAATGAGCAGTTCTTC.

This clonotype has more than one count but fewer than ten. The V and J genes are TRBV5-1 and TRBJ2-2, with TRBD2 identical over 7 bases. CDR1 and CDR2 from the germline V gene are SGHRS and YFSETQ. CDR3 length equals 13 residues. Trimming removed 6 bases from V and 4 bases from J; junction bases left unmatched: 3. DNA for the CDR3: TGCGCCAGCACGCCGGGGGGCACCGGGGAGCTGTTTTTT. It specifies CASTPGGTGELFF.

The V gene is TRBV5-1, the J gene TRBJ2-7; 7 nucleotides match TRBD1. Trimming removed 4 bases from V and 1 base from J; junction bases left unmatched: 8. The CDR3 is made up of 15 amino acids. Germline CDR1 reads SGHRS; CDR2 reads YFSETQ. Here the CDR3 reads CASSRTGAVSYEQYF. DNA of the CDR3: TGCGCCAGCAGCCGTACAGGGGCCGTTTCCTACGAGCAGTACTTC.

The chain carries TRBV2 and TRBJ2-3, with D perhaps matching TRBD2 (5 bases). Germline CDR1 and CDR2: SNHLY and FYNNEI. The CDR3 spans 16 residues. V shed 6 bases and J shed 4 bases, with 20 bases lying between them. The CDR3 protein is CASREASAFGADTQYF. The CDR3 DNA reads as TGTGCCAGCAGGGAGGCCTCCGCCTTCGGGGCAGATACGCAGTATTTT.

This clonotype was seen a few times. V is TRBV21-1 and J is TRBJ2-7; the table calls TRBD1, which could not be checked here. TRBV21-1 is a listed pseudogene. CDR3 length: 13 amino acids. The CDR3 DNA reads as TGTGCCAGCAGAAGGCAGGGGGAATACGAGCAGTACGTC. Encoded protein: CASRRQGEYEQYV.